Presented here are 7 T cell receptor beta chains from one specimen sequenced in a study of CD8+CD57+ T cells in acquired aplastic anemia (dated by TCRdb to 2017 to 2018). TCRdb shows the sequencer as Illumina HiSeq 2000. Profiling of TCR beta VDJ combinations and CDR3 sequences used genomic DNA as the template. Through fastp at Q25 and MiXCR, TCRdb rebuilt clones from the public reads, retaining in-frame beta chains. Every distinct CDR3 protein forms one entry, paired with its most common genes and DNA. The sample data list 250,000 to 300,000 distinct CDR3 sequences, and 45% to 70% of these were observed just once. The ten largest make up 7.5% to 9% of the sample. Sequencing was done on a sample of sorted CD4+, CD8+, or CD8+CD57+ T cells (not recorded which) from PBMCs. The origin of the receptors is a human donor with severe aplastic anemia or a healthy control (not recorded which).

This clonotype came up a few times. A much larger clone differs by one base, so this may be a read error. The chain carries TRBV6-1 and TRBJ1-6; possibly TRBD1 for D (5 bases). This CDR3 has 12 residues. The V gene lost 10 bases and the J gene lost 8 bases, with 12 bases spanning the gap. From germline, CDR1 is MNHNS and CDR2 SASEGT. CDR3 residues: CANRPGYSPLHF. In nucleotides, the CDR3 is TGTGCCAACAGACCAGGGTATTCACCCCTCCACTTT.

This chain uses TRBV20-1 with TRBJ2-7; TRBD1 agrees at 11 bases. The junction had 6 bases not matched to a gene; V was cut back by 6 bases and J by 2 bases. CDR1 is DFQATT and CDR2 is SNEGSKA in the germline V gene (reference sequence). This CDR3 spans 14 amino acids. CDR3 residues: CSALVDRGPYEQYF. In DNA form, the CDR3 reads TGCAGTGCCCTCGTGGACAGGGGGCCCTACGAGCAGTACTTC.

V usage is TRBV7-2 and J usage is TRBJ1-6; D gene unclear. This CDR3 is built from 13 residues. Germline CDR1 is SGHTA and CDR2 is FQGNSA. V shed 3 bases and J shed 15 bases, with 15 bases lying between them. The CDR3 nucleotides read TGTGCCAGCAGCTTTTCTGGCCCTTCAAGCCTCCACTTT. Its translation: CASSFSGPSSLHF.

The rearrangement joins TRBV14 to TRBJ1-1; the D is unclear. Germline V gene data show CDR1 as SGHDN and CDR2 as FVKESK. The CDR3 sequence is 15 residues long. Deletions cut 4 bases from V and 4 bases from J, with 16 bases between. This CDR3 reads CASSPRTRPGTEAFF. Written as DNA, the CDR3 is TGTGCCAGCAGCCCCAGGACCCGTCCTGGCACTGAAGCTTTCTTT.

This clonotype was counted ten times or more. This chain joins TRBV7-8 and TRBJ2-5, with TRBD1 identical over 9 bases. Germline V gives CDR1 SGHVS, CDR2 FQNEAQ. There are 16 residues in the CDR3. J was trimmed by 1 base and V by 1 base; bases with no gene match: 4. The CDR3 nucleotides read TGTGCCAGCAGCTTAGTAGGGACAGGGATCCAAGAGACCCAGTACTTC. Translating it yields CASSLVGTGIQETQYF.

The chain combines TRBV12-3 or TRBV12-4 with TRBJ1-1; TRBD1 agrees at 8 bases. This CDR3 spans 15 amino acids. J gave up 6 bases and V 5 bases, and 11 bases lay outside the gene matches. CDR3 sequence reads: CASSPHRGGVSEAFF. The CDR3 DNA is TGTGCCAGCAGTCCTCACAGGGGGGGCGTTTCTGAAGCTTTCTTT.

This clonotype appeared a few times. The genes are TRBV20-1 and TRBJ1-6; D might be TRBD1 (6 bases). The CDR3 is 15 residues long. Trimming pared 1 base from V and 5 bases from J, leaving 12 bases between. Germline values: CDR1 DFQATT, CDR2 SNEGSKA (reference sequence). CDR3 nucleotides: TGCAGTGCTAGAGGAGGGGGGGACAATAATTCACCCCTCCACTTT. It specifies CSARGGGDNNSPLHF.